This is a list of T cell receptor beta chains from one sample in a study of cytomegalovirus exposure and HLA in healthy donors. Method: immunoSEQ multiplex PCR; TCRdb's copy keeps in-frame clones and lacks some. The sample lists tens of thousands of clones, 94% occurring once. What was sequenced was PBMCs. These receptors all stem from a young man in good health and CMV-seropositive. CDR3s include the opening cysteine and the closing phenylalanine or tryptophan. Each record gives: J gene, D gene, V gene, CDR3 protein. A D gene is named only where the DNA matches it firmly.

TRBJ1-5 . TRBV7-3 CASSLGEDQPQHF
TRBJ2-7 TRBD2 TRBV5-1 CASSLTSGPYEQYF
TRBJ2-1 . TRBV2 CASKLASYNEQFF
TRBJ1-3 . TRBV18 CASSPSDSGGNTIYF
TRBJ2-1 TRBD2 TRBV6-1 CASSESGGNEQFF
TRBJ1-5 . TRBV21-1 CASSTSESRGREQPQHF
TRBJ2-1 TRBD1 TRBV6-4 CASSVRTGLHEQFF
TRBJ1-5 . TRBV6-5 CASSYSRLGNQPQHF
TRBJ1-1 . TRBV14 CASSLHRGQTNTEAFF
TRBJ2-7 . TRBV11-2 CASSPEVRGGPTYEQYF
TRBJ2-3 TRBD2 TRBV28 CASSLSGGDTQYF